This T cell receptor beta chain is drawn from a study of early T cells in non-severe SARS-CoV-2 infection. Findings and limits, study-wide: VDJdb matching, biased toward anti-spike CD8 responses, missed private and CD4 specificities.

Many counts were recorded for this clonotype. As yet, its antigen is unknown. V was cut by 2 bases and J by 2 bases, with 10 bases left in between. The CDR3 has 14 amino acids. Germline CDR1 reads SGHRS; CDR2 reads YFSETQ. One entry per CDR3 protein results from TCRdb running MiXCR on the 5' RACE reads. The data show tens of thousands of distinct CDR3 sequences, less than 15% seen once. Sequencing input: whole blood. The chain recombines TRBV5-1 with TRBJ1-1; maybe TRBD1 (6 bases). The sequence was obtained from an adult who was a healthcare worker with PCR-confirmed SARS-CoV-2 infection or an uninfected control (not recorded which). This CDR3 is CASSLGGGNTEAFF. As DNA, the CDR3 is TGCGCCAGCAGCTTAGGAGGGGGAAACACTGAAGCTTTCTTT.